Following are 3 T cell receptor beta chains from one sample sequenced in a study of CD8 T cells in Susac syndrome. The RNA input was about 0.5 to 1 ug, and it was reverse transcribed with random hexamers. TCRdb re-called the immunoSEQ multiplex PCR reads with MiXCR, one entry per CDR3 protein. The data contain about 120,000 distinct CDR3 sequences, roughly 90% of them singletons. The sequenced sample consisted of CD8+ T cells from PBMCs. These receptors were taken from a human donor in good health.

J is TRBJ2-7 and V is TRBV25-1; maybe TRBD1 (5 bases). Germline CDR1 and CDR2: MGHDK and SYGVNS. This CDR3 has 14 residues. With 3 bases removed from V and 3 bases from J, the gap between germline ends came to 12 bases. CDR3 sequence reads: CASSDQGVGYEQYF. CDR3 bases: TGTGCCAGCAGTGACCAGGGTGTCGGCTACGAGCAGTACTTC.

V and J are TRBV28 and TRBJ2-1; 8 positions match TRBD2. The V and J ends lost 4 bases and 4 bases, in that order; junction bases with no gene match: 6. Germline V gene lookup returns CDR1 MDHEN and CDR2 SYDVKM. This CDR3 is 15 amino acids long. This CDR3 reads CASSWGLGAYNEQFF. The CDR3 region has the DNA TGTGCCAGCAGTTGGGGACTAGGAGCTTACAATGAGCAGTTCTTC.

This clonotype was seen once. The chain recombines TRBV5-4 with TRBJ2-5, with 9 bases matching TRBD1. The germline gives CDR1 SGHNT, CDR2 YYREEE (reference sequence). Trimming took 4 bases from V and 4 from J; bases not matched to a gene: 8. The CDR3 is 15 amino acids. As DNA, the CDR3 is TGTGCCAGCAGCCCCCTCCCGGACAGGGGAGAGACCCAGTACTTC. Protein product: CASSPLPDRGETQYF. The full variable domain, rest sourced from reference TRBV5-4 and TRBJ2-5, is ETGVTQSPTHLIKTRGQQVTLRCSSQSGHNTVSWYQQALGQGPQFIFQYYREEENGRGNFPPRFSGLQFPNYSSELNVNALELDDSALYLCASSPLPDRGETQYFGPGTRLLVL.